This TCR beta chain was sequenced for a study of blood T cell repertoires in COVID-19. About the research overall: The samples span acute and convalescent COVID-19 from the United States, Italy and Spain.

Original methodology: Quantification of nucleated cells was approximated via reference gene primer amplification. Sequencing used immunoSEQ multiplex PCR; TCRdb keeps in-frame clones, though not all of them. The V and J calls and clone size come from that table; D and trimming were worked out from the DNA. The data contain more than 120,000 clones, under 90% of them singletons. Participants' own reports of clinical history determined their cohort assignment. The CDR3 covers 14 residues. Per germline, CDR1 SGHRS and CDR2 YFSETQ. V shed 4 bases and J 5 bases; nucleotides not matched to a gene: 6. This sequence was found in a middle-aged man in a cohort exposed to, infected with or recovered from COVID-19 (not recorded which). The chain has TRBV5-1 and TRBJ2-5; 9 positions match TRBD1. The sequencing sample was made of PBMCs or T cells enriched from blood (not recorded which). The CDR3 reads CASSPRTGVETQYF. The CDR3 DNA is TGCGCCAGCAGCCCCCGGACAGGGGTTGAGACCCAGTACTTC.